Sequencing of this TCR beta chain was carried out in a study of T cells in Graves' hyperthyroidism and ophthalmopathy. Germline V gene data show CDR1 as MGHDK and CDR2 as SYGVNS. Trimming left V 3 bases short and J 0 bases short, with 9 bases between. The CDR3 spans 15 residues. RNA transcripts yielded amplified TCR beta CDR3 regions. Primed by the HTBI set, a first-round RT-PCR was run on the TCR CDR3. TCRdb independently ran MiXCR on the multiplex PCR reads; one entry per CDR3 protein. The table includes about 700,000 distinct CDR3 sequences, about 45% detected once. The sample was peripheral blood or thyroid tissue (not recorded which). The clonotype comes from an adult man with Graves' disease, either hyperthyroidism or ophthalmopathy (not recorded which). This rearrangement joins TRBV25-1 to TRBJ1-5; unclear D gene. For the CDR3, the DNA is TGTGCCAGCAGTGACCCCGGGGATAGCAATCAGCCCCAGCATTTT. Residues: CASSDPGDSNQPQHF. The variable domain in full, with the rest retrieved from reference TRBV25-1 and TRBJ1-5, is EADIYQTPRYLVIGTGKKITLECSQTMGHDKMYWYQQDPGMELHLIHYSYGVNSTEKGDLSSESTVSRIRTEHFPLTLESARPSHTSQYLCASSDPGDSNQPQHFGDGTRLSIL.